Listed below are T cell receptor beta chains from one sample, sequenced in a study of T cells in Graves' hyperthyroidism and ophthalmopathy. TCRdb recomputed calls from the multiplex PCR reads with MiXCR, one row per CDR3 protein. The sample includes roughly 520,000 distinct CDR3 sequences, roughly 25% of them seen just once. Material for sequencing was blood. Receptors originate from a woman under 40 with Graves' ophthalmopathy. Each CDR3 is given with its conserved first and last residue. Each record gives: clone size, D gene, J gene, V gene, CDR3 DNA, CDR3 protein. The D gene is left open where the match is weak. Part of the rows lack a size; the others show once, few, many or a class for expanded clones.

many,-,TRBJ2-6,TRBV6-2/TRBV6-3,TGTGCCAGCAGTCCCAGACAGGCTGGGGCCAACGTCCTGACTTTC,CASSPRQAGANVLTF
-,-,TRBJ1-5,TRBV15,TGTGCCACCAGCAGAGATGCGGTGATGCGGCCAGGGAAGAATCAGCCCCAGCATTTT,CATSRDAVMRPGKNQPQHF
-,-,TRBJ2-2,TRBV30,TGTGCCTGGAGTGTACGGGCAGGGAGGAACACCGGGGAGCTGTTTTTT,CAWSVRAGRNTGELFF
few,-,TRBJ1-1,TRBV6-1,TGTGCCAGCAGCCCGCCGGGAGGCTTGAAAAACACTGAAGCTTTCTTT,CASSPPGGLKNTEAFF
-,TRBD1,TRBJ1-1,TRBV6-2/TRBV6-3,TGTGCCAGCAGCTATACCAAGGACAGGTCGGACACTGAAGCTTTCTTT,CASSYTKDRSDTEAFF
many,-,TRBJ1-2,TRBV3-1,TGTGCCAGCAGCCAAATACGGGGATCGGATGGCTACACCTTC,CASSQIRGSDGYTF
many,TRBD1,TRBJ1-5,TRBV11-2,TGTGCCAGCGGGACAGACAATCAGCCCCAGCATTTT,CASGTDNQPQHF
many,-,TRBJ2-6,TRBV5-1,TGCGCCAGCAGCTTGGTTTCAAGGGCCGAATTCTCTGGGGCCAACGTCCTGACTTTC,CASSLVSRAEFSGANVLTF
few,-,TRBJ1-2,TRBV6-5,TGTGCCAGCAGTTTTCCCAGGGAAGGGGTCTATGGCTACACCTTC,CASSFPREGVYGYTF
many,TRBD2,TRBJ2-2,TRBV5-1,TGCGCCAGCAGCTTGCGGCTAGCGGGGCACACCGGGGAGCTGTTTTTT,CASSLRLAGHTGELFF
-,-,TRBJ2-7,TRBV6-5,TGTGCCAGCAGGTATATAGTCTCCGAGCAGTGCTTC,CASRYIVSEQCF
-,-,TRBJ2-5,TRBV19,TGTGCCAGTAGTGTTAGCGCGGAGACCCAGTACTTC,CASSVSAETQYF
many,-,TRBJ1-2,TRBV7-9,TGTGCCAGCAGCTTGCCGGTGGACAGTTCTTATGGCTACACCTTC,CASSLPVDSSYGYTF
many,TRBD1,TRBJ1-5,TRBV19,TGTGCCAGTAGTATTCATTCAGGGGGCGGCAATCAGCCCCAGCATTTT,CASSIHSGGGNQPQHF
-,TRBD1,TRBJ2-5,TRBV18,TGTGCCAGCTCACCACTGACCGGGACAGGTATGAAGACCCAGTACTTC,CASSPLTGTGMKTQYF
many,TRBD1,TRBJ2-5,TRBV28,TGTGCCAGCAGTTGGGACAGGGGTTACCAAGAGACCCAGTACTTC,CASSWDRGYQETQYF
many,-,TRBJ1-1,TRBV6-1,TGTGCCAGCAGTGGGGTCGATTGGGGGGTGGACTATAACACTGAAGCTTTCTTT,CASSGVDWGVDYNTEAFF
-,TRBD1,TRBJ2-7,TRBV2,TGTGCCAGCAGTGGAGGGAGGTTAAGCTCGGGGACAGGGGGTTTCTACGAGCAGTACTTC,CASSGGRLSSGTGGFYEQYF
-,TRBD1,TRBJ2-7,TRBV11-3,TGTGCCAGCAGCTTTGGGACAGGGGTCCACTACGAGCAGTACTTC,CASSFGTGVHYEQYF
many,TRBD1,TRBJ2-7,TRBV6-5,TGTGCCAGCAGTTACGGGTACAGGGGCCACGAGCAGTACTTC,CASSYGYRGHEQYF
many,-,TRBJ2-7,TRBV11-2,TGTGCCAGCAGCTTCGACAGCCGGGGATTCGAGCAGTACTTC,CASSFDSRGFEQYF
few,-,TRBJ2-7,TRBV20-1,TGCAGTGCTAGAGATAGGGACTCCTTCTACGAGCAGTACTTC,CSARDRDSFYEQYF
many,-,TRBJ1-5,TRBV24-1,TGTGCCACCAGTGATTCGACCGACACCCGGCCCCAGCATTTT,CATSDSTDTRPQHF